This T cell receptor (beta chain) stems from a study of cytomegalovirus exposure and HLA in healthy donors. For the study at large: Of all 400 or so donors who were genotyped, 70% to 85% belonged to the Caucasian-associated ancestry cluster. General study results and limits: For cytomegalovirus status, the classifier reportedly gave diagnoses with high specificity and sensitivity. An apparent linkage of common viral pathogens to several of the most significant clusters emerged in a later analysis.

V shed 3 bases, J shed 6 bases, and the junction held 4 bases outside the gene matches. Germline CDR1 and CDR2: MGHRA and YSYEKL. The CDR3 covers 14 residues. This PCR relied on a set of 60 Vbeta primers and 13 Jbeta primers. Assay: immunoSEQ multiplex PCR; the TCRdb copy retains only in-frame clones and omits some. The sample shows some 120,000 clones, around 80% of them seen only once. Nominally healthy donors were sampled, though unrecorded immune exposures were likely. As regards this clone: Its matching antigen is unknown.

This rearrangement joins TRBV4-1 to TRBJ1-4; 7 nucleotides agree with TRBD1. This receptor was obtained from a man aged 18-30 years in good health and CMV-seronegative. Sequenced sample: PBMCs. DNA for the CDR3: TGCGCCAGCAGCCAGGGACAGTTGTATGAAAAACTGTTTTTT. This gives the protein CASSQGQLYEKLFF.